The 30 T cell receptor beta chains presented below share a single source sample, sequenced in a study of T-cell reconstitution after alpha-beta-depleted transplantation in children. Unique molecular identifiers featured in how the TCRbeta library was prepared. TCRdb passed the PCR reads through MiXCR, listing each CDR3 protein once. This table holds under 140,000 distinct CDR3 sequences, approximately 10% found once. Sequenced here: PBMCs from the stem cell graft donor, sampled from the stem cell graft. The receptors stem from a human donor who donated a stem cell graft to a child with acute lymphoblastic leukemia.

The genes are TRBV12-3 or TRBV12-4 and TRBJ2-7, with 11 bases fitting TRBD1. The CDR3 contains 14 residues. V lost 6 bases and J lost 4; bases outside the gene matches: 5. The CDR3 sequence: CASSRTGGMYEQYF. In nucleotides, the CDR3 is TGTGCCAGCAGCAGGACAGGGGGCATGTACGAGCAGTACTTC.

The chain joins TRBV19 to TRBJ1-1; no clear D gene. The CDR3 has 14 residues. CDR1 is LNHDA and CDR2 is SQIVND in the germline V gene (reference sequence). V was clipped by 4 bases and J by 1 base, with 10 bases between them. The CDR3 reads CASSNFPGNTEAFF. The CDR3 DNA reads TGTGCCAGTAGTAACTTCCCAGGGAACACTGAAGCTTTCTTT.

This clonotype occurred many times. V is TRBV20-1 and J is TRBJ2-2, with D possibly matching TRBD2 (6 bases). The CDR3 is 17 residues long. From germline, CDR1 is DFQATT and CDR2 SNEGSKA (reference sequence). V was pared by 5 bases and J by 8 bases, with 27 bases between. Here the CDR3 reads CSAPDPLAQATPGELFF. The CDR3 coding sequence is TGCAGTGCTCCAGACCCACTAGCCCAAGCGACACCGGGGGAGCTGTTTTTT.

This clonotype was seen repeatedly, ten times or more. For the CDR3, the DNA is TGTGCCAGCAGTTTACCGACCCTCAGGGCAGGGGGTGGCTACACCTTC. It translates to CASSLPTLRAGGGYTF. The chain links TRBV28 to TRBJ1-2; 7 nucleotides align to TRBD1. This CDR3 spans 16 amino acids. Trimming took 2 bases from V and 7 from J; bases not matched to a gene: 13. From germline, CDR1 is MDHEN and CDR2 SYDVKM.

This clonotype was picked up a small number of times. The chain links TRBV11-2 to TRBJ2-7; unclear D gene. This CDR3 has 13 residues. V lost 4 bases and J lost 4, with 11 bases in between. The germline gives CDR1 SGHAT, CDR2 FQNNGV. CDR3 loop: CASSWNHNYEQYF. The CDR3, as DNA: TGTGCCAGCAGCTGGAACCACAATTACGAGCAGTACTTC. Using reference TRBV11-2 and TRBJ2-7 for the parts outside the CDR3, the full variable domain is EAGVAQSPRYKIIEKRQSVAFWCNPISGHATLYWYQQILGQGPKLLIQFQNNGVVDDSQLPKDRFSAERLKGVDSTLKIQPAKLEDSAVYLCASSWNHNYEQYFGPGTRLTVT.

This clonotype was found a few times. The chain couples TRBV7-2 to TRBJ2-3; D uncertain. Germline V CDR1 and CDR2: SGHTA, FQGNSA. V was clipped by 5 bases and J by 0 bases, with 9 bases between them. This CDR3 has 14 amino acids. CDR3 sequence reads: CASSPQTSTDTQYF. The CDR3 bases are TGTGCCAGCAGCCCTCAGACAAGCACAGATACGCAGTATTTT.

Many counts were recorded for this clonotype. This rearrangement joins TRBV7-2 to TRBJ2-7, with D possibly called TRBD1 or TRBD2 (5 bases each). V shed 0 bases and J shed 5 bases, with 17 bases lying between them. Looked up from germline, CDR1 is SGHTA and CDR2 is FQGNSA. The CDR3 contains 16 residues. CDR3 sequence reads: CASSLASQGRGNEQYF. The DNA for the CDR3 is TGTGCCAGCAGCTTAGCATCCCAGGGCAGAGGGAACGAGCAGTACTTC.

This clonotype was counted many times. The chain couples TRBV12-3 or TRBV12-4 to TRBJ2-2; no reliable D call. CDR3 length: 13 amino acids. Trimming took 3 bases from V and 6 from J, leaving 8 bases between them. As DNA, the CDR3 is TGTGCCAGCAGTTTTAGCACCGCCGGGGAGCTGTTTTTT. Its protein product is CASSFSTAGELFF.

For this clonotype: Since a much larger clone is just one base distant, this may be a read error. The V gene is TRBV5-5, the J gene TRBJ2-2; 8 nucleotides align to TRBD1. V lost 4 bases to trimming and J lost 6 bases; unmatched junction nucleotides: 2. In germline, CDR1 is SGHKS, CDR2 YYEKEE (reference sequence). The CDR3 is 13 amino acids. CDR3 sequence reads: CASSPDRAGELFF. DNA for the CDR3: TGTGCCAGCAGCCCGGACAGGGCCGGGGAGCTGTTTTTT.

This clonotype was recorded at least ten times. The genes are TRBV6-5 and TRBJ2-5; D is possibly TRBD1 or TRBD2 (6 bases each). This CDR3 is built from 14 residues. The V gene lost 10 bases and the J gene lost 7 bases, with 22 bases spanning the gap. The germline V gene encodes CDR1 MNHEY and CDR2 SVGAGI. CDR3 in amino acids: CATNEGGSKVTQYF. CDR3 in DNA: TGTGCCACTAACGAGGGGGGATCCAAGGTGACCCAGTACTTC.

This clonotype has a count of ten or more. The chain is built from TRBV6-5 and TRBJ2-2, with TRBD1 as a possible D gene (5 bases). Trimming removed 0 bases from V and 0 bases from J, with 8 bases in between. The germline CDR1 and CDR2 sequences are MNHEY and SVGAGI. There are 16 residues in the CDR3. The DNA for the CDR3 is TGTGCCAGCAGTTACTCCGACAGCACGAACACCGGGGAGCTGTTTTTT. It is translated as CASSYSDSTNTGELFF.

This clonotype was counted at least ten times. The chain is built from TRBV5-1 and TRBJ2-7, with 8 bases that match TRBD1. This CDR3 is 16 amino acids long. The V and J ends lost 1 base and 3 bases, in that order; junction bases with no gene match: 9. Germline CDR1 is SGHRS and CDR2 is YFSETQ. CDR3 sequence: CASSLNPGQGFYEQYF. CDR3 nucleotide sequence: TGCGCCAGCAGCTTGAACCCTGGACAGGGTTTCTACGAGCAGTACTTC.

There are many counts of this clonotype. This chain uses TRBV12-3 or TRBV12-4 with TRBJ1-4; D is perhaps TRBD1 (5 bases). V lost 6 bases and J 7 bases, leaving 12 bases between the germline ends. The CDR3 runs to 13 residues. CDR3 protein: CASSPVQGEKLFF. The DNA of the CDR3 is TGTGCCAGCAGCCCAGTTCAGGGTGAAAAACTGTTTTTT.

This clonotype was observed many times. The rearrangement joins TRBV5-4 to TRBJ1-1; unclear D gene. V was shortened by 2 bases and J by 10 bases, with 18 bases between the two germline ends. The germline gives CDR1 SGHNT, CDR2 YYREEE (reference sequence). The CDR3 runs to 14 residues. The CDR3 loop reads CASSFFGESLGAFF. The CDR3 DNA reads TGTGCCAGCAGCTTTTTTGGGGAGAGCTTAGGAGCTTTCTTT.

This clonotype was seen many times. The rearrangement joins TRBV12-3 or TRBV12-4 to TRBJ2-7; 7 bases fit TRBD2. This CDR3 is built from 14 residues. The V and J ends lost 5 bases and 2 bases, in that order; junction bases with no gene match: 6. The CDR3 nucleotides read TGTGCCAGCAGTCAGCGGGGCCAGACCTACGAGCAGTACTTC. Translating it yields CASSQRGQTYEQYF.

This clonotype was recorded many times. J is TRBJ1-5 and V is TRBV18, with TRBD1 matching 7 bases. Germline CDR1 is KGHSH and CDR2 is LQKENI. V trimming: 3 bases; J trimming: 7 bases; junction bases outside the gene matches: 12. CDR3 size: 16 residues. The CDR3 loop reads CASSPRPQGLGQPQHF. The CDR3 DNA reads as TGTGCCAGCTCACCGAGGCCACAGGGGCTTGGCCAGCCCCAGCATTTT.

This clonotype has a count of ten or more. The J gene is TRBJ1-2, the V gene TRBV2; TRBD1 matches 11 bases. CDR1 SNHLY and CDR2 FYNNEI come from the germline V gene. This CDR3 has 17 residues. V was clipped by 7 bases and J by 2 bases; unmatched bases: 12. CDR3 coding DNA: TGTGCCAGCAATGACCGTACCGGGACAGGGGGAAACTATGGCTACACCTTC. Its translation: CASNDRTGTGGNYGYTF.

This clonotype has a count of ten or more. The chain joins TRBV6-2 or TRBV6-3 to TRBJ1-5; TRBD1 is a possible D gene (5 bases). Trimming left V 7 bases short and J 7 bases short, with 20 bases between. This CDR3 is 15 amino acids long. Germline loops: CDR1 MNHEY, CDR2 SVGEGT. The CDR3 here is CASITGTEKGQPQHF. As DNA, the CDR3 is TGTGCCAGCATCACCGGGACGGAAAAGGGGCAGCCCCAGCATTTT.

In its sample, this clonotype was seen many times. The chain couples TRBV6-5 to TRBJ2-6; no reliable D call. V lost 0 bases and J lost 4, with 7 bases in between. Germline loops: CDR1 MNHEY, CDR2 SVGAGI. The CDR3 runs to 15 residues. CDR3 loop: CASSYSTGGANVLTF. In nucleotides, the CDR3 is TGTGCCAGCAGTTACTCGACCGGAGGGGCCAACGTCCTGACTTTC.

This clonotype was seen at least ten times. This CDR3 reads CASSRPGPSGNTIYF. The CDR3 nucleotides read TGTGCCAGCAGTCGTCCCGGGCCATCTGGAAACACCATATATTTT. The rearrangement uses TRBV6-5 and TRBJ1-3, with unresolved D. V lost 5 bases, J lost 1 base, and 12 bases lay in between. The CDR3 has 15 amino acids. The germline gives CDR1 MNHEY, CDR2 SVGAGI.

This clonotype was seen at least ten times. The chain joins TRBV20-1 to TRBJ2-7; 16 bases are shared with TRBD2. The CDR3 consists of 19 residues. CDR1 and CDR2 from the germline V gene are DFQATT and SNEGSKA (reference sequence). With 0 bases clipped from V and 3 bases from J, the junction kept 11 bases outside the gene matches. The DNA for the CDR3 is TGCAGTGCTAGAGATCACGGGGGACTAGCGGGAGGGATTGACTACGAGCAGTACTTC. The encoded protein is CSARDHGGLAGGIDYEQYF.

This clonotype has a count of ten or more. The chain recombines TRBV27 with TRBJ1-2, with a tentative D call TRBD1 (5 bases). The CDR3 extends over 15 amino acids. Trimming left V 5 bases short and J 4 bases short, with 17 bases between. Germline V CDR1 and CDR2: MNHEY, SMNVEV (reference sequence). CDR3 coding DNA: TGTGCCAGCAGTCTATGGGGCGACAGAGGCTATGGCTACACCTTC. It yields the protein CASSLWGDRGYGYTF.

The table lists this clonotype with many counts. V is TRBV27 and J is TRBJ2-7, with 7 bases identical to TRBD2. This CDR3 is 13 amino acids long. The trim removed 8 bases at V and 1 base at J, leaving 5 bases unmatched. CDR1 MNHEY and CDR2 SMNVEV come from the germline V gene (reference sequence). The CDR3 DNA sequence: TGTGCCAGCGGCCTGGGGGGGTCCTACGAGCAGTACTTC. Translating gives CASGLGGSYEQYF.

The genes are TRBV30 and TRBJ2-1, with D perhaps matching TRBD2 (5 bases). The V gene lost 8 bases and the J gene lost 9 bases, with 20 bases spanning the gap. The CDR3 totals 13 residues. Germline V gene sequence: CDR1 GTSNPN, CDR2 SVGIG (reference sequence). The CDR3 is CAVLVTRRSEQFF. DNA of the CDR3: TGTGCCGTCCTGGTTACTCGGAGGTCTGAGCAGTTCTTC.

This clonotype occurred many times. The gene calls are TRBV5-1 and TRBJ2-3, with TRBD1 matching over 8 bases. J lost 2 bases, V lost 0 bases, and 2 bases had no gene match. The length of the CDR3 is 15 residues. Germline CDR1 is SGHRS and CDR2 is YFSETQ. CDR3 in DNA: TGCGCCAGCAGCTTGGGGGACAGGACCACAGATACGCAGTATTTT. Protein: CASSLGDRTTDTQYF.

This clonotype was recorded many times. DNA of the CDR3: TGCGCCAGCAGCTTGTTGGGGGAAGGGGCCAACGTCCTGACTTTC. Translating it yields CASSLLGEGANVLTF. This chain connects TRBV5-1 to TRBJ2-6; D possibly uses TRBD1 or TRBD2 (5 bases each). The V end was cut by 1 base, the J end by 4 bases, with 9 bases between. The germline V gene encodes CDR1 SGHRS and CDR2 YFSETQ. CDR3 size: 15 residues.

This clonotype came up many times. The chain has TRBV12-3 or TRBV12-4 and TRBJ2-3; 7 positions agree with TRBD1. This CDR3 has 15 residues. The junction had 6 bases not matched to a gene; V was cut back by 6 bases and J by 0 bases. The CDR3 spells CASSPQGQSTDTQYF. The CDR3 coding sequence is TGTGCCAGCAGCCCACAGGGGCAGAGCACAGATACGCAGTATTTT.

This clonotype appeared many times. The chain employs TRBV6-5 and TRBJ2-1; TRBD2 aligns across 12 bases. The CDR3 runs to 15 residues. With 4 bases clipped from V and 3 bases from J, the junction kept 1 base outside the gene matches. CDR1 and CDR2 from the germline V gene are MNHEY and SVGAGI. The CDR3 protein is CASSSSGRDYNEQFF. The DNA of the CDR3 is TGTGCCAGCAGTTCTAGCGGGAGGGACTACAATGAGCAGTTCTTC.

This clonotype has at least ten counts. The chain's CDR3 is CASSVPQGNTGELFF. The DNA for the CDR3 is TGCGCCAGCAGCGTCCCCCAGGGAAACACCGGGGAGCTGTTTTTT. The chain couples TRBV5-1 to TRBJ2-2, with D maybe TRBD1 (5 bases). CDR1 is SGHRS, CDR2 YFSETQ, per germline. V was pared by 4 bases and J by 2 bases, with 12 bases between. The length of the CDR3 is 15 residues.

This clonotype was counted ten times or more. CDR3 DNA: TGTGCCAGCAGCGTAGACGGGACACCCTCTGGAAACACCATATATTTT. It encodes CASSVDGTPSGNTIYF. The rearrangement uses TRBV9 and TRBJ1-3, with TRBD1 as a possible D gene (6 bases). The CDR3 spans 16 residues. V was clipped by 0 bases and J by 0 bases, with 10 bases between them. Germline CDR1 and CDR2: SGDLS and YYNGEE.